This entry is about one T cell receptor (beta chain). Its specific antigen is unknown. To prepare the library, the immunoSEQ multiplex PCR assay was applied. For the multiplex PCR, a mixture combining 60 forward primers for TCR Vbeta segments and 13 reverse primers for TCR Jbeta segments was used. The CDR3 region of rearranged TCR beta genes was amplified from genomic DNA by a multiplex PCR assay. The Illumina HiSeq System was used to sequence the amplified TCR beta libraries as 87-base-pair reads. Per the original workflow: In a later analysis, roughly 80 million unique TCR beta chains were counted across the roughly 670 repertoires, and approximately 11 million of these chains were shared by at least two donors. A nearest-neighbor algorithm error-corrected the raw reads and collapsed the reads into unique sequences, merging closely related sequences to remove PCR and sequencing errors. Alignment of CDR3 sequences to IMGT reference sequences was used to assign V, D and J gene segments. Each retained sequence needed at least a six-nucleotide match to both a V gene segment and a J gene segment. A rearrangement counted as productive if the CDR3 had no stop codons and remained in frame with V and J, and every other rearrangement counted as non-productive. CDR3 was defined according to IMGT convention as the region running from the second conserved V-encoded cysteine to the conserved J-encoded phenylalanine. The earlier analysis of 500 to 650 of the donors excluded any sequence lacking an unambiguous match to a single V gene segment. In an earlier analysis of 500 to 750 of the donors, V segments were called functional above 56.7% productive rearrangements and were called segregating when the between-donor standard deviation exceeded 5%. A statistical classification framework was developed to diagnose cytomegalovirus status using the catalog of TCR beta chain sequences. A later analysis assigned V and J genes by comparing TCR nucleotide sequences with IMGT/GENE-DB human TR gene sequences. Using the TCRdist pipeline, a later analysis assigned CDR3 sequences along with most-parsimonious VDJ recombination scenarios. A later analysis defined each TCR beta chain by its CDR3 amino acid sequence plus V-gene family, and excluded reads lacking a unique V-gene family. A later analysis removed 600 or so highly shared, low-generation-probability nucleotide sequences to deal with suspected cross-contamination and a sequencing artifact. In a later analysis, a clonal expansion index was calculated for each public chain from normalized within-repertoire ranks of inferred template counts. Generation probabilities in a later analysis came from a VDJ recombination model fitted to out-of-frame rearrangements, and those results were checked against IGoR. A later analysis scored TCR-TCR, TCR-HLA and TCR-CMV co-occurrence with hypergeometric tests, applying a repertoire-size bias correction to TCR pairs. To estimate false discovery rates, a later analysis permuted the HLA or CMV assignments 20 times. A later analysis grouped co-occurring TCRs with DBSCAN, adding TCRdist sequence similarity when clustering within HLA-allele-positive subsets. For co-occurrence clustering, repertoires with fewer than 30,000 or more than 120,000 public chains were excluded, along with a handful of repertoires with anomalous nucleotide sharing. The table was pulled from immuneACCESS by TCRdb, which kept in-frame rearrangements only. Such tables lose some clones; where checked, under half of the loss comes from unresolved V genes, and the rest has no known cause. Clone size and the V and J calls come from that table; the DNA yielded D and trimming. The sample table holds around 76,000 clones. Jointly, the top ten make up about 0.83% of the sample.

The cohort comprised 666 healthy bone marrow donors. All cohort members were sampled while nominally healthy, although unrecorded immune exposures were likely present. The donor tested CMV seronegative and was one of the 352 seronegative cohort members. A peripheral blood sample was collected from each donor, and TCR beta sequencing was performed on peripheral blood mononuclear cells. Genomic DNA extraction from the blood cell samples was performed with the Qiagen DNeasy Blood Extraction Kit. Clipping removes 4 bases from V and 7 bases from J, with 11 as the unmatched junction base count. Taken from cysteine to phenylalanine, the CDR3 has 15 residues. Kept here is only the CDR3 DNA, which spans 45 bases and is read in frame from base 1. The germline V gene encodes CDR1 MRHNA and CDR2 SNTAGT. The data derive from a study of cytomegalovirus exposure and HLA in healthy donors (dated by TCRdb to about 2017). About the investigation overall: According to an earlier analysis of 587 of the donors, 150 million to 200 million T cells yielded some 110 million unique TCR beta sequences and about 300 Gb of sequence data. Roughly 300 gigabases of sequencing data and 91 million or so unique TCR sequences made up an early release that covered approximately 620 HLA-typed donors. Of the 398 genotyped donors, approximately 80% were placed in the genetic ancestry cluster associated with self-reported Caucasian donors. The study aimed to test whether signatures of past pathogen exposure could be identified by cataloging public T cell receptors. Using immunosequencing, the study profiled T cell repertoires from 666 subjects and related those repertoires to cytomegalovirus serostatus. A separate validation cohort of approximately 130 different subjects was used in addition to the roughly 640-subject first cohort. High-throughput TCR immunosequencing, statistical association of individual TCRs with disease status, and machine learning were combined to predict cytomegalovirus infection status. A later analysis re-analyzed previously published TCR beta repertoires from approximately 700 donors and added high-resolution HLA genotyping to study TCR occurrence patterns. Rather than drawing on any new phenotypic data, the later analysis identified candidate immune exposures from TCR beta sequences and the way those sequences occurred across donors. To decide whether each TCR beta V gene segment behaved as functional or pseudogenic, an earlier analysis of fewer than 750 of the donors relied on high-throughput TCR beta sequencing. Alongside the repertoire data, information on donor age, sex, ethnicity and CMV serostatus was compiled. Genome-wide SNP genotypes for about 65% of the 666 donors were used in a later genetic analysis, which treated that subset as a discovery cohort. All discovery cohort repertoires had been generated using a single sequencing platform. Class I and class II HLA loci were covered by the typing at four-digit resolution. Typing coverage varied by locus: roughly 629-630 donors for A, B, C, DRB1 and DQB1; approximately 500 for DQA1; over 600 for DPA1; approximately 470 for DPB1. Roughly 5 DR-DQ haplotypes were treated as single units for association and clustering because of strong linkage in the cohort. Across 398 genotyped donors of the cohort, an average of about 220,000 unique TCR beta nucleotide sequences per donor were sequenced, and approximately 19% of those sequences were non-productive. What the work shows at the level of the full study, not this receptor alone: Several of the top co-occurrence clusters appeared to be linked to parvovirus B19, influenza, CMV and Epstein-Barr virus, according to a later analysis. Because the 87-base-pair reads could not distinguish some IMGT-functional V segments, including TRBV6-2 and TRBV6-3, those segments were excluded. Because some donors lacked HLA typing at each locus, the association tests relied only on the typed subset. Compared with equally common non-associated chains, HLA-associated TCR beta chains in a later analysis were more clonally expanded and had lower generation probabilities. V-gene and J-gene trimming of TCR beta chains was associated with a missense DCLRE1C variant in a later genetic analysis, and the association was replicated in an independent cohort. In a later analysis, some 17,000 TCR beta sequences were associated with specific HLA alleles at a false discovery rate of 0.05. Most CMV-associated TCR beta chains appeared to be HLA-restricted in a later analysis, and the HLA associations seemed to be driven largely by CMV exposure. According to a later analysis, TCR association rates differed among HLA loci, with DRB1 alleles showing the most associated TCRs and HLA-C alleles showing the fewest. While some public TCRs were present in many individuals, most TCR sequences turned up only very rarely across donors. The study listed over 150 TCR beta chains as associated with cytomegalovirus. The classifier was reported to diagnose cytomegalovirus status with high specificity and sensitivity in both the original cohort and the validation cohort. Assigning TCR associations to individual alleles was difficult when HLA alleles, especially DR and DQ, strongly co-occurred. Linkage disequilibrium might explain the correlated functional status among segregating V segments, but an unknown experimental factor could not be ruled out. In an earlier analysis of approximately 600 of the donors, most TCR beta V segments were observed in productive rearrangements about 87% or about 30% of the time, broadly matching IMGT annotations. Seventeen rarely observed V segments, including chromosome 9 orphons, were excluded from the earlier analysis of several hundred of the donors because counts were too low. It was suggested by the authors that the approach could potentially be generalized to other disease states and immunological phenotypes. This cohort had only TCR beta chains sequenced, and the lack of alpha or paired-chain data limited which features could be detected. A further reported finding was that TCR beta sequences accurately predicted the HLA-A and HLA-B alleles for most subjects in the first cohort. A group of highly shared sequence variants was considered likely to be a technical artifact of the sequencing pipeline. CMV serostatus was the only immune exposure information available for the cohort. Compared with the approximately 720-donor mean, donors in an Asian-associated ancestry cluster had fewer N-insertions in productive TCRs, according to a later genetic analysis. A few of the identified cytomegalovirus-associated TCR beta chains were confirmed in vitro to be specific for cytomegalovirus antigens. Presence/absence analyses assumed roughly uniform sequencing depth across donors, an assumption that may not hold.

In this chain, TRBV6-4 is recombined with TRBJ1-2; 8 junctional bases match TRBD1. The source of this sequence is a boy aged 10-17 years in good health and CMV-seronegative. The sample taken for sequencing was PBMCs. The CDR3 region: CASSASQGASGGYTF. The DNA sequence reads TGTGCCAGCAGTGCGTCGCAGGGGGCTTCAGGTGGCTACACCTTC.